This TCR beta chain was obtained from a study of blood T cell repertoires in COVID-19. This CDR3 is 13 amino acids long. Trimming removed 3 bases at V and 8 bases at J, with 13 bases between. CDR1 is MNHNS and CDR2 is SASEGT in the germline V gene. The protocol was immunoSEQ multiplex PCR, while the TCRdb copy is restricted to in-frame clones and leaves out a portion. Of about 110,000 clones listed, less than 75% are singletons. Material: peripheral blood. This chain joins TRBV6-1 and TRBJ1-2, with D hard to call. The source is a woman aged 60-75 years with acute or convalescent COVID-19. For the CDR3, the DNA is TGTGCCAGCAGTGACCCAGTCTTCTCGGGCTACACCTTC. Protein sequence: CASSDPVFSGYTF.